Sequencing of this TCR beta chain was carried out in a study of spatial heterogeneity in lung cancer. Study overall: Detected beta-chain sequences consistently exceeded alpha-chain sequences.

Study results and limitations: Ubiquitous expanded tumor TCRs were observed in blood more at resection than follow-up.

A unique molecular identifier was carried by every single TCR cDNA molecule. TCRdb re-called the 5' RACE reads through MiXCR, storing one row per CDR3 protein. The data show under 100,000 distinct CDR3 sequences, 7.5% to 10% seen once. This clonotype appeared a few times. Its antigen remains unknown. Indicated time point: sample taken at primary tumor resection. Tumor, nontumor lung or frozen PBMC supplied whole RNA that was sequenced unsorted. The donor group consisted of around 77 patients who had untreated, early-stage non-small cell lung cancer. Germline lookup yields CDR1 DFQATT and CDR2 SNEGSKA (reference sequence). CDR3 size: 14 residues. Germline trimming cut 5 bases from V and 4 bases from J; bases unmatched to any gene: 8.

The TCR sequence derives from a male donor with early-stage non-small cell lung cancer. The V gene is TRBV20-1, the J gene TRBJ2-1; TRBD1 matches 7 bases. The sample in question was PBMCs, obtained at surgery. The CDR3, as DNA: TGCAGTGCTCGTGAGGGGGCAGGATACAATGAGCAGTTCTTC. Its protein is CSAREGAGYNEQFF.